This T cell receptor (beta chain) was recorded in a study of blood T cell repertoires in COVID-19. Study overall: Samples taken during acute and convalescent COVID-19 were collected in the United States, Italy and Spain. PBMCs, B-cell-depleted T cells, or T cells were the source of the cDNA or gDNA that made up the material.

V gave up 0 bases and J gave up 3 bases; unmatched junction bases: 5. The germline CDR1 and CDR2 sequences are SGDLS and YYNGEE. This CDR3 spans 18 amino acids. Under the authors' procedure: Reference gene primer amplification gave nucleated cell count estimates. The repertoire was sequenced with immunoSEQ multiplex PCR; TCRdb's copy has only in-frame clones and lacks some. The V and J calls and clone size were taken over from that table, and D and trimming were inferred from the DNA. The sample lists under 70,000 clones; 70% to 90% were seen once. Sample: peripheral blood. This TCR was recovered from a woman aged 70-85 years with acute or convalescent COVID-19. V and J are TRBV9 and TRBJ2-1; 14 bases align to TRBD2. As DNA, the CDR3 is TGTGCCAGCAGCGTAGTCGGGACTAGCGGGAGCTTCTACAATGAGCAGTTCTTC. Translation gives CASSVVGTSGSFYNEQFF.